These 24 T cell receptor beta chains came from one sample sequenced in a study of shared T cell receptors in the human thymus. The data were produced by immunoSEQ multiplex PCR, yet TCRdb's version contains in-frame clones alone and is incomplete. The table has hundreds of thousands of clones, around 87% seen once. The same data also contributed to another study, on human thymus T cells.

Sequenced: thymocytes. The origin of the receptors is a boy in the first two years of life with a congenital heart defect.

V and J are TRBV19 and TRBJ2-7; possible D gene TRBD2, 6 bases. The CDR3 sequence is 15 residues long. V lost 7 bases to trimming and J lost 0 bases, with 16 bases between them. Germline V gives CDR1 LNHDA, CDR2 SQIVND (reference sequence). This chain's CDR3 is CASTPGRLNSYEQYF. The CDR3 nucleotides read TGTGCCAGTACCCCAGGGAGGCTAAACTCCTACGAGCAGTACTTC.

This sequence joins TRBV15 and TRBJ2-7, with 8 bases that match TRBD2. CDR1 and CDR2 (germline): LNHNV, YYDKDF (reference sequence). V gave up 3 bases and J gave up 3 bases; unmatched junction bases: 1. The CDR3 extends over 13 amino acids. The CDR3 spells CATSRGLGYEQYF. The DNA of the CDR3 is TGTGCCACCAGCAGGGGACTAGGCTACGAGCAGTACTTC. The variable domain in full, completed from reference TRBV15 and TRBJ2-7, reads DAMVIQNPRYQVTQFGKPVTLSCSQTLNHNVMYWYQQKSSQAPKLLFHYYDKDFNNEADTPDNFQSRRPNTSFCFLDIRSPGLGDTAMYLCATSRGLGYEQYFGPGTRLTVT.

This rearrangement joins TRBV5-6 to TRBJ2-7, with D possibly matching TRBD1 (5 bases). This CDR3 is 14 amino acids long. V lost 1 base and J lost 1, with 9 bases in between. Germline V gene sequence: CDR1 SGHDT, CDR2 YYEEEE. In DNA form, the CDR3 reads TGTGCCAGCAGCTTGAACAGGAATTCCTACGAGCAGTACTTC. This codes for CASSLNRNSYEQYF. Filled out from reference TRBV5-6 and TRBJ2-7, the complete variable domain reads DAGVTQSPTHLIKTRGQQVTLRCSPKSGHDTVSWYQQALGQGPQFIFQYYEEEERQRGNFPDRFSGHQFPNYSSELNVNALLLGDSALYLCASSLNRNSYEQYFGPGTRLTVT.

The chain is built from TRBV28 and TRBJ1-3; D remains ambiguous. Trimming took off 2 bases at V and 0 bases at J, with 8 bases between the two ends. The CDR3 is 15 amino acids. CDR1 and CDR2 from the germline V gene are MDHEN and SYDVKM. CDR3 coding DNA: TGTGCCAGCAGTTTAGCCACGAGCTCTGGAAACACCATATATTTT. This gives the protein CASSLATSSGNTIYF.

The chain has TRBV27 and TRBJ1-2; D uncertain. The germline CDR1 and CDR2 sequences are MNHEY and SMNVEV (reference sequence). The CDR3 contains 14 residues. Deletions cut 3 bases from V and 3 bases from J, with 11 bases between. Written as DNA, the CDR3 is TGTGCCAGCAGTTTGGGCAGGCATCACTATGGCTACACCTTC. It codes for CASSLGRHHYGYTF.

The J gene is TRBJ2-3, the V gene TRBV12-5, with a weak D call TRBD2 (6 bases). V was pared by 5 bases and J by 3 bases, with 18 bases between. Germline lookup yields CDR1 LGHNT and CDR2 FRNRAP. The CDR3 consists of 16 residues. The DNA for the CDR3 is TGTGCTAGTGGTCCCCCCCATAGCGGACTAACAGATACGCAGTATTTT. Protein sequence: CASGPPHSGLTDTQYF. Full variable domain (missing parts from reference TRBV12-5 and TRBJ2-3): DARVTQTPRHKVTEMGQEVTMRCQPILGHNTVFWYRQTMMQGLELLAYFRNRAPLDDSGMPKDRFSAEMPDATLATLKIQPSEPRDSAVYFCASGPPHSGLTDTQYFGPGTRLTVL.

This clone was picked up one time. The chain recombines TRBV14 with TRBJ2-3; 9 nucleotides agree with TRBD2. The CDR3 totals 18 residues. Germline V gene sequence: CDR1 SGHDN, CDR2 FVKESK. V lost 1 base, J lost 6 bases, and 14 bases stayed unmatched. The DNA of the CDR3 is TGTGCCAGCAGCCAAGCTTCGACTAGCGGCCGAGCAGGGGATACGCAGTATTTT. Protein sequence: CASSQASTSGRAGDTQYF.

The J gene is TRBJ1-2, the V gene TRBV2; the match to TRBD1 covers 7 bases. Trimming removed 7 bases from V and 6 bases from J; junction bases left unmatched: 8. Germline V lookup: CDR1 SNHLY, CDR2 FYNNEI. The CDR3 has 13 residues. CDR3 nucleotide sequence: TGTGCCAGCAAGGACAGGCTTCAGGATGGCTACACCTTC. Its protein product is CASKDRLQDGYTF.

The V and J genes are TRBV5-1 and TRBJ2-7; 8 nucleotides agree with TRBD2. Germline trimming cut 4 bases from V and 0 bases from J; bases unmatched to any gene: 18. CDR3 length: 19 residues. From germline, CDR1 is SGHRS and CDR2 YFSETQ. The CDR3 region has the DNA TGCGCCAGCAGCCCCCTCTGGCCCGGGACTAGTGAGATCTCCTACGAGCAGTACTTC. Protein: CASSPLWPGTSEISYEQYF.

V gene TRBV27 combines with J gene TRBJ2-7; weak D call: TRBD1 (6 bases). CDR1 MNHEY and CDR2 SMNVEV come from the germline V gene (reference sequence). Trimming cost V 6 bases and J 2 bases, with 11 bases left between them. The CDR3 runs to 13 residues. The CDR3 here is CASSGTNPYEQYF. The CDR3 nucleotides read TGTGCCAGCAGCGGGACAAACCCCTACGAGCAGTACTTC.

V gene TRBV5-1 combines with J gene TRBJ1-1, with a weak D call TRBD1 (6 bases). V was pared by 2 bases and J by 6 bases, with 14 bases between. This CDR3 has 14 residues. Germline loops: CDR1 SGHRS, CDR2 YFSETQ. This CDR3 is CASSFLAGAAEAFF. The DNA of the CDR3 is TGCGCCAGCAGCTTTTTGGCAGGGGCCGCTGAAGCTTTCTTT.

The chain joins TRBV28 to TRBJ2-7, with D possibly being TRBD1 (6 bases). The CDR3 has 14 amino acids. Germline V gene data show CDR1 as MDHEN and CDR2 as SYDVKM. V was shortened by 5 bases and J by 5 bases, with 16 bases between the two germline ends. DNA for the CDR3: TGTGCCAGCAGTGCATCAGGGGAAACCCACGAGCAGTACTTC. Its translation is CASSASGETHEQYF.

The chain employs TRBV5-4 and TRBJ2-3, with D perhaps matching TRBD2 (7 bases). V was clipped by 2 bases and J by 1 base, with 17 bases between them. CDR3 length: 17 amino acids. CDR1 SGHNT and CDR2 YYREEE come from the germline V gene (reference sequence). CDR3 DNA sequence: TGTGCCAGCAGCTTTAGGGCGGGAGAGGGGGGCACAGATACGCAGTATTTT. This sequence encodes CASSFRAGEGGTDTQYF.

This rearrangement joins TRBV9 to TRBJ2-3, with TRBD2 matching 7 bases. The CDR3 loop spans 18 amino acids. The germline CDR1 and CDR2 sequences are SGDLS and YYNGEE. V lost 1 base, J lost 1 base, and 12 bases stayed unmatched. CDR3 amino acids: CASSVSYGERDRTDTQYF. CDR3 bases: TGTGCCAGCAGCGTATCGTATGGGGAGCGGGATCGCACAGATACGCAGTATTTT.

The chain has TRBV28 and TRBJ1-1; 8 nucleotides line up with TRBD1. This CDR3 is built from 14 residues. Looked up from germline, CDR1 is MDHEN and CDR2 is SYDVKM. The V segment lost 7 bases and the J segment 5 bases; nucleotides outside the gene matches: 9. CDR3 bases: TGTGCCAGCAACCGGCAGGGGGCGCGGACTGAAGCTTTCTTT. Protein sequence: CASNRQGARTEAFF.

The chain recombines TRBV18 with TRBJ2-5, with 13 bases that match TRBD2. The germline V gene encodes CDR1 KGHSH and CDR2 LQKENI. The CDR3 has 15 amino acids. J lost 2 bases, V lost 6 bases, and 3 bases had no gene match. This CDR3 is CASSWGLAGQETQYF. The CDR3 nucleotides read TGTGCCAGCTCGTGGGGACTAGCGGGACAAGAGACCCAGTACTTC.

The genes are TRBV6-1 and TRBJ2-7; D remains unclear. The CDR3 runs to 16 residues. Trimming stripped 1 base from V and 2 bases from J, with 15 bases between. Germline V CDR1 and CDR2: MNHNS, SASEGT. The CDR3 here is CASSEEGRSLPYEQYF. The CDR3 DNA follows: TGTGCCAGCAGTGAAGAAGGCAGGTCCCTTCCCTACGAGCAGTACTTC.

The rearrangement uses TRBV27 and TRBJ2-4; tentatively, D is TRBD1 (6 bases). The CDR3 covers 14 residues. Germline V CDR1 and CDR2: MNHEY, SMNVEV (reference sequence). Between the trimmed V and J ends, which lost 6 bases and 1 base, there was a span of 10 bases. The CDR3 sequence: CASRGARAKNIQYF. The CDR3 region has the DNA TGTGCCAGCAGGGGGGCCCGGGCCAAAAACATTCAGTACTTC.

V gene TRBV6-4 combines with J gene TRBJ2-1; 10 nucleotides align to TRBD2. This CDR3 region has 15 residues. Germline lookup yields CDR1 MRHNA and CDR2 SNTAGT. V lost 2 bases, J lost 8 bases, and 6 bases stayed unmatched. This CDR3 is CASSDGSSGSHEQFF. As DNA, the CDR3 is TGTGCCAGCAGTGACGGGTCTAGCGGGAGCCATGAGCAGTTCTTC.

In DNA form, the CDR3 reads TGTGCCTGGAGTCCGCGACCACCGCTAGCGGGAATGGCAGATACGCAGTATTTT. Translating gives CAWSPRPPLAGMADTQYF. The rearrangement uses TRBV30 and TRBJ2-3; TRBD2 matches 9 bases. The CDR3 is 18 amino acids. CDR1 is GTSNPN, CDR2 SVGIG, per germline (reference sequence). Losses at the gene ends were 2 bases for V and 4 bases for J; bases not matched to a gene: 16.

This clone was found once. The chain carries TRBV12-5 and TRBJ2-1; 13 nucleotides line up with TRBD2. This CDR3 comprises 15 residues. J was trimmed by 7 bases and V by 7 bases; bases with no gene match: 7. Per germline, CDR1 LGHNT and CDR2 FRNRAP. The CDR3 region has the DNA TGTGCTAGTGCCGAGGGACTAGCGGGATTGAATGAGCAGTTCTTC. Amino acid sequence: CASAEGLAGLNEQFF.

V is TRBV27 and J is TRBJ2-1; the D is unclear. V was trimmed by 6 bases and J by 4 bases, leaving 4 bases between them. The CDR3 runs to 11 residues. Germline V gene sequence: CDR1 MNHEY, CDR2 SMNVEV (reference sequence). DNA for the CDR3: TGTGCCAGCAGCCGTTACAATGAGCAGTTCTTC. Protein product: CASSRYNEQFF.

The chain links TRBV6-5 to TRBJ2-1; 8 bases map to TRBD1. CDR3 size: 14 residues. V was clipped by 7 bases and J by 8 bases; unmatched bases: 10. Germline lookup yields CDR1 MNHEY and CDR2 SVGAGI. The CDR3 nucleotides read TGTGCCAGCAATACCGGACAGGGCCGGGATGAGCAGTTCTTC. Translated, it gives CASNTGQGRDEQFF.

In its sample, this clone was seen once. The V gene is TRBV5-8, the J gene TRBJ2-5, with D perhaps TRBD2 (7 bases). The germline V gene has CDR1 SGHTS and CDR2 YDEGEE. The CDR3 has 20 amino acids. The V and J ends lost 0 bases and 2 bases respectively, with 26 bases between them. The CDR3, as DNA: TGTGCCAGCAGCTTGGGGCAGGGGCCGTCAGGGACTACACTACAAGAGACCCAGTACTTC. Encoded protein: CASSLGQGPSGTTLQETQYF.